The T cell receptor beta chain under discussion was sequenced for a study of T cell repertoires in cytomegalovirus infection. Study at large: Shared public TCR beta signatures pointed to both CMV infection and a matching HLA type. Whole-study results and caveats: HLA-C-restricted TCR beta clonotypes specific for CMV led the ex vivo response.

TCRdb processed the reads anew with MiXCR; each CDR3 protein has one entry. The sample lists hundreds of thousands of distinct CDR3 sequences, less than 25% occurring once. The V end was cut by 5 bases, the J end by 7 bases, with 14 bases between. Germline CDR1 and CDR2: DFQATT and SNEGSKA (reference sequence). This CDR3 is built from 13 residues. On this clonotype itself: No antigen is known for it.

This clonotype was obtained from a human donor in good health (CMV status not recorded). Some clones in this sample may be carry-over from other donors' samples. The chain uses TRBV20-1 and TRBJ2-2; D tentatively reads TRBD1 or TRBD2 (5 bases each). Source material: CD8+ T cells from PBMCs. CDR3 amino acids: CSAWDPANGELFF. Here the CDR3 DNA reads TGCAGTGCTTGGGACCCGGCTAACGGGGAGCTGTTTTTT.